The sequence of this T cell receptor beta chain was determined in a study of shared clonotypes between healthy human individuals. Looked up from germline, CDR1 is MGHRA and CDR2 is YSYEKL. V was pared by 5 bases and J by 5 bases, with 10 bases of the junction left unmatched. The CDR3 contains 16 residues. The naive CD8 population came from CD45RO-negative cells selected for CCR7, without terminally differentiated effector memory CD45RA+ cells. Only Caucasian adults living in Nashville, Tennessee served as donors. An even split of each subset's genomic DNA across several immunoSEQ plates was performed. Data came from immunoSEQ multiplex PCR; TCRdb stores just in-frame clones and leaves some out. The sample yields 800,000 to 950,000 clones, about 97% seen once.

The sequence was obtained from a man aged 30 to 45 in good health. The J gene is TRBJ1-3, the V gene TRBV4-1, with 9 bases lining up with TRBD1. Sequenced input: naive CD8+ T cells sorted from blood. This CDR3 is CASSGGQGSKRNTIYF. The CDR3 DNA is TGCGCCAGCAGCGGTGGACAGGGGAGTAAGAGAAACACCATATATTTT.